This T cell receptor beta chain was identified in a study of shared clonotypes between healthy human individuals. Study as a whole: Three CD4 naive, three CD4 memory, two CD8 naive and one CD8 memory plate were used per donor. Regarding the study as a whole: Rarefaction analysis demonstrated incomplete sorted-subset sequencing notwithstanding large depth.

Each donor was a Caucasian adult residing in Nashville, Tennessee. This CDR3 has 21 amino acids. The V end was cut by 3 bases, the J end by 0 bases, with 30 bases between. CDR1 and CDR2 (germline): SGHRS, YFSETQ. With respect to this clone: Its antigen is undetermined.

The material for each subset, its genomic DNA, was split evenly across several immunoSEQ plates. The protocol was immunoSEQ multiplex PCR, while the TCRdb copy is restricted to in-frame clones and leaves out a portion. The sample gives more than 2 million clones, roughly 94% of which show up once; 0.1% to 0.15% is in the top ten. This chain joins TRBV5-1 and TRBJ1-1; no clear D gene. Material: naive CD4+ T cells sorted from blood. Specified subset: CD45RA+ positively selected. The TCR originated in a man aged 18 to 30 in good health. CDR3 protein: CASSSNQIWNTKSQVNTEAFF. CDR3 bases: TGCGCCAGCAGCTCAAACCAAATTTGGAACACCAAGAGCCAAGTGAACACTGAAGCTTTCTTT. The full variable domain, its missing parts supplied by reference TRBV5-1 and TRBJ1-1, is KAGVTQTPRYLIKTRGQQVTLSCSPISGHRSVSWYQQTPGQGLQFLFEYFSETQRNKGNFPGRFSGRQFSNSRSEMNVSTLELGDSALYLCASSSNQIWNTKSQVNTEAFFGQGTRLTVV.